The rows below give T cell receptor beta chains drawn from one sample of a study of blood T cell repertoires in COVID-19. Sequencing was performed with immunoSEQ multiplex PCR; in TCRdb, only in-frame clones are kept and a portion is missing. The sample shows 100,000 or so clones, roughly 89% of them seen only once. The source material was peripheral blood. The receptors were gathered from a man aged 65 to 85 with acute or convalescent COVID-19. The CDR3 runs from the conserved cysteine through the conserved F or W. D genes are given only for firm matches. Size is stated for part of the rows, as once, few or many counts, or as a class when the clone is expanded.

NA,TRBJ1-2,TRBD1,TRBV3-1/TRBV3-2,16,TGTGCCAGCAGCCAAGGAACAGGGGGCCCTTACTATGGCTACACCTTC,CASSQGTGGPYYGYTF
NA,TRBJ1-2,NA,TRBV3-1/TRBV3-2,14,TGTGCCAGCAGCCAAGAGGGCTCCATCTATGGCTACACCTTC,CASSQEGSIYGYTF
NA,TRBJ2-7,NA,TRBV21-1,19,TGTGCCAGCAGCAAAGTAGGCTCGGGGGGACTGCCTAAGATGGGGGAGCAGTACTTC,CASSKVGSGGLPKMGEQYF
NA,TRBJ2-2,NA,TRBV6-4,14,TGTGCCAGCAGGAGGACTGGCAACACCGGGGAGCTGTTTTTT,CASRRTGNTGELFF
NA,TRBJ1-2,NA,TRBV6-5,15,TGTGCCAGCAGTTACCCAACCCAGGGCGATGATGGCTACACCTTC,CASSYPTQGDDGYTF
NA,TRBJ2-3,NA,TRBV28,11,TGTGCCAGCAGTTCGGACAAGACGCAGTATTTT,CASSSDKTQYF
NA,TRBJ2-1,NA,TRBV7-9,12,TGTGCCAGCAGCTTAGCTCCGGGACACCAGTTCTTC,CASSLAPGHQFF
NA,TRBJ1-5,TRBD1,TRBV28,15,TGTGCCACCTCTGAGGGGACAGGCCTAGATCAGCCCCAGCATTTT,CATSEGTGLDQPQHF
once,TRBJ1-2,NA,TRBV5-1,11,TGCGCCAGCTCAGGCTCCTATGGCTACACCTTC,CASSGSYGYTF
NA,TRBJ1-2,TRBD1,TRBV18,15,TGTGCCAGCTCAGACCCCGGACAGGCAACCTATGGCTACACCTTC,CASSDPGQATYGYTF
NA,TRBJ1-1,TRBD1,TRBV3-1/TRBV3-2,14,TGTGCCAGCACCCCCGGGACAGGGGCCACTGAAGCTTTCTTT,CASTPGTGATEAFF
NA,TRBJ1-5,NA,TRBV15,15,TGTGCCACCAGCACCTCTCCCTCCGGCAATCAGCCCCAGCATTTT,CATSTSPSGNQPQHF
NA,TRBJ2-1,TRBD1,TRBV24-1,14,TGTGCCAAACACAGGGGGGTAACCTACAATGAGCAGTTCTTC,CAKHRGVTYNEQFF
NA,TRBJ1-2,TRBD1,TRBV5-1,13,TGCGCCAGCAGCCCGACAGGGAACTATGGCTACACCTTC,CASSPTGNYGYTF
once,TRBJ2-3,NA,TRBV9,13,TGTGCCAGCAGCGCCCCGAGGGGGGGAGAGCAGTATTTT,CASSAPRGGEQYF
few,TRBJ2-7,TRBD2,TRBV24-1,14,TGTGCCACCAGTGCCAGCGGGAGCTCCTACGAGCAGTACTTC,CATSASGSSYEQYF
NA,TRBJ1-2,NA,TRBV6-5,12,TGTGCCAGCACCGGAGCTAACTATGGCTACACCTTC,CASTGANYGYTF
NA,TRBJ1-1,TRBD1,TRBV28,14,TGTGCCAGCAGTCTATCGGGACAGGGGGCTGAAGCTTTCTTT,CASSLSGQGAEAFF
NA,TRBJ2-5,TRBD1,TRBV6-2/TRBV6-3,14,TGTGCCAGCAGTTACGTGGGACAGAAAGAGACCCAGTACTTC,CASSYVGQKETQYF
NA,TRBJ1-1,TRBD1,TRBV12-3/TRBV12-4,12,TGTGCCAGCAGTGGGACAGCCGCTGAAGCTTTCTTT,CASSGTAAEAFF
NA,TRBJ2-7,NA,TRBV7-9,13,TGTGCCAGCGCCCTGTCGGGAATCTACGAGCAGTACTTC,CASALSGIYEQYF
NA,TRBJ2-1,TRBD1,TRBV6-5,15,TGTGCCAGCAGTACACAGGGGGCAAAATTCGATGAGCAGTTCTTC,CASSTQGAKFDEQFF
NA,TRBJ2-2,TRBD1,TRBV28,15,TGTGCCAGCAGTGAAAACAGGGGGCGGACCGGGGAGCTGTTTTTT,CASSENRGRTGELFF
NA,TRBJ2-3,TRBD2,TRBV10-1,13,TGCGCCAGCGGGTTAAGCGGGGGCGATACGCAGTATTTT,CASGLSGGDTQYF
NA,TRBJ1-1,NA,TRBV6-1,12,TGTGCCAGCAGTGACATCAGCCGGGGGGCTTTCTTT,CASSDISRGAFF
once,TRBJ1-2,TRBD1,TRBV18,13,TGTGCCAGCTCACCCGGGACAGGGAATGGCTACACCTTC,CASSPGTGNGYTF
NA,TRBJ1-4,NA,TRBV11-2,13,TGTGCCAGCAGCTTAGGGGGGGTTGAAAAACTGTTTTTT,CASSLGGVEKLFF
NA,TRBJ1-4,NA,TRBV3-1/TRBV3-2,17,TGTGCCAGCAGCCAAGCGACAGGCACGCGGTCTAATGAAAAACTGTTTTTT,CASSQATGTRSNEKLFF
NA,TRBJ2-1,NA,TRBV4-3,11,TGCGCCAGCAGAGGGGAAAATGAGCAGTTCTTC,CASRGENEQFF